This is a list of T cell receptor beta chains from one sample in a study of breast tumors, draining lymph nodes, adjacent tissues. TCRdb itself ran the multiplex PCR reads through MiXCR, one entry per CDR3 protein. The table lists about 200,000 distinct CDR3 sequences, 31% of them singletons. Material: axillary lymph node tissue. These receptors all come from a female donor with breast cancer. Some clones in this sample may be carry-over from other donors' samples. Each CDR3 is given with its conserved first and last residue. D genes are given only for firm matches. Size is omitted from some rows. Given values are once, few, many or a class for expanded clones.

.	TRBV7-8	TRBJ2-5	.	TGTGCCAGCAGGCCAGACAGAGCCGGGACACCGGAAGAGCCCCAGTACTTC	CASRPDRAGTPEEPQYF
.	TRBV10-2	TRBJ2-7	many	TGCGCCAGCAGCAGGGACGCGTCTCCCGGGGAGCAGTACTTC	CASSRDASPGEQYF
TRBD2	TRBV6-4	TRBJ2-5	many	TGTGCCAGCAGTGACCCATTAGCGGGGGAGAAACAAGAGACCCAGTACTTC	CASSDPLAGEKQETQYF
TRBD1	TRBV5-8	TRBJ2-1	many	TGTGCCAGCAGCCAGACAGGGGTCCCGTCGTACAATGAGCAGTTCTTC	CASSQTGVPSYNEQFF
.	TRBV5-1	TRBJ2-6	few	TGCGCCAGCAGCTTGGAGGACGGCCTCTCTGGGGCCAACGTCCTGACTTTC	CASSLEDGLSGANVLTF
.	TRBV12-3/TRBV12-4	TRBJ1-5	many	TGTGCCAGCAGTTTAGCAGATAGCAATCAGCCCCAGCATTTT	CASSLADSNQPQHF
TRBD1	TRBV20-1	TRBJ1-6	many	TGCAGTGCTAGAGTTCCGGGACAGGGGGATAATTCACCCCTCCACTTT	CSARVPGQGDNSPLHF
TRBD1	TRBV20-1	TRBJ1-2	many	TGCAGTGCTCCCCAGGGACAGGTCAGAGCTAACTATGGCTACACCTTC	CSAPQGQVRANYGYTF
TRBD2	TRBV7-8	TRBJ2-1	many	TGTGCCAGCAGCTCCCTCGGCGGGAGGAACAATGAGCAGTTCTTC	CASSSLGGRNNEQFF
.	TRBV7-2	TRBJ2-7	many	TGTGCCAGCAGCTCCCCGGGGTTCGAGCGTCCCAGTGGGTACGAGCAGTACTTC	CASSSPGFERPSGYEQYF
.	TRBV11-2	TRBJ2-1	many	TGTGCCAGCAGCATGACCTTGATTCTGTACAATGAGCAGTTCTTC	CASSMTLILYNEQFF
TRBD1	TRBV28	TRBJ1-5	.	TGTGCCAGCAGTCGGGACAGGGGAAACAATCGGCCCCAGCATTTT	CASSRDRGNNRPQHF
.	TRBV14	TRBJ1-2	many	TGTGCCAGCAGGCGGGGTCCCAACTATGGCTACACCTTC	CASRRGPNYGYTF
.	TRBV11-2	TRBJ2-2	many	TGTGCCAGCAGTCGGAGCCGGGGGACCGGGGAGCTGTTTTTT	CASSRSRGTGELFF
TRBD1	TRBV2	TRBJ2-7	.	TGTGCCAGCATCCGGGACAGGGGGCCGTACGAGCAGTACTTC	CASIRDRGPYEQYF
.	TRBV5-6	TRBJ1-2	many	TGTGCCAGCACTCGACGGGGATTACCCCATGGCTACACCTTC	CASTRRGLPHGYTF
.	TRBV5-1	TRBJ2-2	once	TGCGCCAGCAACATAAGCCCCTCCGGGGAGCTGTTTTTT	CASNISPSGELFF
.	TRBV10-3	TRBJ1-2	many	TGTGCCATCTCGCCCAGGGTGGACTATGGCTACACCTTC	CAISPRVDYGYTF
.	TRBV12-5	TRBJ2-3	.	TGTGCCAGCAGCCAACGAGGACGCCGCCCCCCCACAGATACGCAGTATTTT	CASSQRGRRPPTDTQYF
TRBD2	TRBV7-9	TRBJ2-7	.	TGTGCCAGCAGCTTAACGGGAGGGAATACCTACGAGCAGTACTTC	CASSLTGGNTYEQYF
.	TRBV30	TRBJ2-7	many	TGTGCCTGGAGTCAGTCCTACGAGCAGTACTTC	CAWSQSYEQYF
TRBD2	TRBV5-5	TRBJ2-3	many	TGTGCCAGCAGCTTGGTTCCTAGCGGGAGGTGGGATACGCAGTATTTT	CASSLVPSGRWDTQYF
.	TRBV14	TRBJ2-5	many	TGTGCCAGCAGCCAAGACAAGTGGGACCCCCAAGAGACCCAGTACTTC	CASSQDKWDPQETQYF
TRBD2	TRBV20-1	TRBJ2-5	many	TGCAGTGCTAGTCTAGCGGGAGTAACGTCAGAGACCCAGTACTTC	CSASLAGVTSETQYF